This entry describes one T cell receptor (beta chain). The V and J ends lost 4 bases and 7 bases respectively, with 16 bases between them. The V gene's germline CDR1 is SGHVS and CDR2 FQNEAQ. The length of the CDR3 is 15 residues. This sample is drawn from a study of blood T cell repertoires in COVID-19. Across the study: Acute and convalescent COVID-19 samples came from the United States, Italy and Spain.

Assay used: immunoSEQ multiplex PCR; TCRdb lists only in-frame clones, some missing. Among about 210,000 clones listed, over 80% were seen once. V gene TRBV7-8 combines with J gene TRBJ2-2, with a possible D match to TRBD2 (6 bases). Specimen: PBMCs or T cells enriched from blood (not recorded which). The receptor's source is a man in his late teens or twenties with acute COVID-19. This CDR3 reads CASSSVRGSGGELFF. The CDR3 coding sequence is TGTGCCAGCAGCTCGGTGAGGGGTAGCGGCGGGGAGCTGTTTTTT.